The clone carrying this T cell receptor beta chain was found many times. The antigen is unknown. CDR1 is MDHEN and CDR2 is SYDVKM in the germline V gene. The CDR3 consists of 15 residues. After removal of 2 bases from V and 10 bases from J, the junction contained 13 bases not matched to a gene. Arm-PCR with iRepertoire HTBI primers amplified the CDR3 regions for these TCR beta libraries. TCRdb called the multiplex PCR reads again in MiXCR, with one record for every CDR3 protein. The sample carries around 460,000 distinct CDR3 sequences, around a fifth recorded once. The data were taken from a study of regulatory T cells in long-lasting Graves disease. About the study: Those with persistent Graves' disease had received antithyroid drugs for over 5 years with positive TSH receptor antibodies.

The sample's time point: persistent/refractory GD, antithyroid drugs over 5 years with positive TRAb. After RNA was extracted from PBMCs, the TCR library was made from it. Broader study findings: Newly diagnosed disease favored TRBV20-1 and TRBJ2-1 over persistent disease.

This clonotype was obtained from a female donor with Graves disease. The chain couples TRBV28 to TRBJ1-1, with 7 bases lining up with TRBD1. The sequencing here drew on peripheral blood mononuclear cells (PBMCs), taken when the disease was refractory, from a patient treated with antithyroid drugs. The CDR3 loop is CASSLVGTAYPGAFF. DNA of the CDR3: TGTGCCAGCAGTTTAGTAGGGACAGCTTACCCCGGAGCTTTCTTT.